This entry features one TCR beta chain sequence. Antigen unknown. Generated by immunoSEQ multiplex PCR, the TCRdb table keeps only in-frame clones and is missing some. The sample consists of 5,400 or so clones, roughly 70% of them appearing once. From germline, CDR1 is SGDLS and CDR2 YYNGEE. Trimming removed 0 bases from V and 7 bases from J; junction bases left unmatched: 10. The length of the CDR3 is 18 residues. The data were obtained in a study of chemoradiotherapy in HPV16-positive cancers. General observations from the study: Candidate HPV-specific clones and E7-related TCR motifs grew in tumor during treatment.

Source: tumor tissue, taken from a patient who underwent chemoradiotherapy. This chain links TRBV9 with TRBJ2-1, with 13 bases that match TRBD2. This receptor was taken from a human donor with HPV-associated anogenital cancer. The CDR3 loop reads CASSVGGGGLAGTNEQFF. Written as DNA, the CDR3 is TGTGCCAGCAGCGTAGGAGGTGGGGGACTAGCGGGAACGAATGAGCAGTTCTTC.